The T cell receptor beta chain under discussion was sequenced for a study of T-cell reconstitution after alpha-beta-depleted transplantation in children. Study outcomes and limitations: Reportedly, alpha-beta T cells present about two months post-transplant originated from several hundred expanded clones of graft origin. T-cell numbers and diversity one year post-transplant derived largely from freshly generated T cells. Surviving recipient cells, namely T cells and thymic progenitors, were the source of high day-60 TCRbeta diversity in some patients.

Preparation of the TCRbeta library was carried out with unique molecular identifiers. TCRdb reprocessed the PCR reads via MiXCR and lists one record per CDR3 protein. Among some 310,000 distinct CDR3 sequences listed, 23% were seen once. A remark on this clonotype: The antigen is undetermined.

The starting material was PBMCs, mostly from graft donor cells, obtained 180 days after TCRalphabeta/CD19-depleted stem cell transplant. The sequence derives from a male patient between 10 and 17 years old who had a stem cell transplant for acute lymphoblastic leukemia, so the T cells may come from the graft donor.

CDR3 sequence: CASSAPWSEETQYF. The CDR3 DNA reads TGCGCCAGCAGCGCCCCTTGGAGCGAGGAGACCCAGTACTTC. This sequence joins TRBV5-1 and TRBJ2-5; no reliable D call. Germline V CDR1 and CDR2: SGHRS, YFSETQ. This CDR3 is built from 14 residues. The V and J ends lost 4 bases and 5 bases respectively, with 15 bases between them.